A selection of T cell receptor beta chains follows, all from one sample in a study of early T cells in non-severe SARS-CoV-2 infection. TCRdb processed the 5' RACE reads anew with MiXCR; each CDR3 protein has one entry. The table records around 55,000 distinct CDR3 sequences, roughly an eighth of them present only once. The sequenced material came from whole blood. The receptors shown here come from an adult who was a healthcare worker with PCR-confirmed SARS-CoV-2 infection or an uninfected control (not recorded which). Both conserved end residues are part of each CDR3. Each record gives: J gene, clone size, V gene, CDR3 length, D gene, CDR3 protein, CDR3 DNA. A D gene is named only where the DNA matches it firmly. A clone size is listed for some rows: how often the clone was seen (once, few, many), or a class if it is expanded.

J: TRBJ2-2; size: many; V: TRBV29-1; length: 13; D: -; CDR3: CSVDGGLTGELFF; DNA: TGCAGCGTTGATGGGGGCCTTACCGGGGAGCTGTTTTTT
J: TRBJ1-5; size: -; V: TRBV19; length: 15; D: -; CDR3: CASSRTELRNRAQHF; DNA: TGTGCCAGTTCAAGGACGGAACTCCGTAATAGAGCCCAGCATTTT
J: TRBJ2-1; size: many; V: TRBV5-5; length: 14; D: TRBD1; CDR3: CASSVRTGIGEQFF; DNA: TGTGCCAGCAGCGTACGGACAGGTATCGGTGAGCAGTTCTTC
J: TRBJ2-2; size: -; V: TRBV18; length: 16; D: -; CDR3: CASSPRAATNTGELFF; DNA: TGTGCCAGCTCACCAAGGGCAGCCACGAACACCGGGGAGCTGTTTTTT
J: TRBJ1-2; size: many; V: TRBV6-5; length: 13; D: TRBD1; CDR3: CASRLGTGYGYTF; DNA: TGTGCCAGCAGACTGGGGACAGGCTATGGCTACACCTTC
J: TRBJ2-7; size: many; V: TRBV11-2; length: 16; D: -; CDR3: CASSLVGGHHSYEQYF; DNA: TGTGCCAGCAGCTTAGTTGGGGGACATCATTCCTACGAGCAGTACTTC
J: TRBJ2-7; size: -; V: TRBV5-1; length: 14; D: -; CDR3: CASSLDNLNYEQYF; DNA: TGCGCCAGCAGCTTGGATAATCTCAACTACGAGCAGTACTTC
J: TRBJ2-7; size: -; V: TRBV7-7; length: 14; D: TRBD2; CDR3: CASSLAGGGGEQYF; DNA: TGTGCTAGCAGCTTAGCGGGAGGGGGTGGCGAGCAGTACTTC
J: TRBJ1-6; size: many; V: TRBV30; length: 13; D: -; CDR3: CATRDNYNSPLHF; DNA: TGTGCAACGAGGGATAACTATAATTCACCCCTCCACTTT
J: TRBJ2-1; size: many; V: TRBV7-8; length: 14; D: -; CDR3: CASSLGSGYNEQFF; DNA: TGTGCCAGCAGCTTAGGGAGCGGATACAATGAGCAGTTCTTC
J: TRBJ1-6; size: many; V: TRBV12-3/TRBV12-4; length: 18; D: TRBD1; CDR3: CASSFFSRGLRSDSPLHF; DNA: TGTGCCAGCAGTTTTTTTTCCAGGGGGCTAAGATCGGATTCACCCCTCCACTTT
J: TRBJ2-2; size: -; V: TRBV6-1; length: 15; D: TRBD1; CDR3: CASSGGQADTGELFF; DNA: TGTGCCAGCAGTGGGGGACAGGCGGACACCGGGGAGCTGTTTTTT
J: TRBJ2-7; size: -; V: TRBV18; length: 15; D: TRBD1; CDR3: CASSLIRDSPYEQYF; DNA: TGTGCCAGCTCACTCATCCGGGACAGTCCCTACGAGCAGTACTTC
J: TRBJ2-5; size: -; V: TRBV11-3; length: 15; D: TRBD1; CDR3: CASSLGDRGEETQYF; DNA: TGTGCCAGCAGCTTAGGGGACAGGGGTGAAGAGACCCAGTACTTC
J: TRBJ2-3; size: many; V: TRBV19; length: 15; D: -; CDR3: CASRDTYGGTDTQYF; DNA: TGTGCCAGCCGGGACACCTATGGGGGCACAGATACGCAGTATTTT
J: TRBJ1-1; size: -; V: TRBV10-2; length: 19; D: TRBD1; CDR3: CASREGLGQTQAGNTEAFF; DNA: TGCGCCAGCAGGGAAGGGTTGGGACAGACCCAAGCAGGGAACACTGAAGCTTTCTTT
J: TRBJ2-5; size: many; V: TRBV10-2; length: 15; D: TRBD1; CDR3: CASVEGGRRHETQYF; DNA: TGCGCCAGCGTAGAAGGGGGCAGGCGGCACGAGACCCAGTACTTC
J: TRBJ2-1; size: -; V: TRBV12-3/TRBV12-4; length: 15; D: -; CDR3: CASSFEASLYNEQFF; DNA: TGTGCCAGCAGTTTTGAAGCTTCCCTCTACAATGAGCAGTTCTTC
J: TRBJ1-2; size: few; V: TRBV9; length: 15; D: -; CDR3: CASSAAVHPDYGYTF; DNA: TGTGCCAGCAGCGCGGCCGTCCATCCGGACTATGGCTACACCTTC
J: TRBJ2-5; size: -; V: TRBV7-8; length: 13; D: -; CDR3: CASSKRFQETQYF; DNA: TGTGCCAGCAGTAAGCGGTTCCAAGAGACCCAGTACTTC
J: TRBJ2-5; size: few; V: TRBV29-1; length: 12; D: -; CDR3: CSVRWGRETQYF; DNA: TGCAGCGTCAGGTGGGGGAGAGAGACCCAGTACTTC
J: TRBJ1-1; size: -; V: TRBV20-1; length: 18; D: TRBD1; CDR3: CSARDRDRGSWGNTEAFF; DNA: TGCAGTGCTAGAGATCGGGACAGGGGAAGTTGGGGGAACACTGAAGCTTTCTTT
J: TRBJ2-1; size: few; V: TRBV5-6; length: 16; D: -; CDR3: CASSGLTGSSYNEQFF; DNA: TGTGCCAGCAGCGGTCTAACAGGGAGCTCCTACAATGAGCAGTTCTTC
J: TRBJ2-7; size: many; V: TRBV13; length: 12; D: -; CDR3: CASSRDSYEQYF; DNA: TGTGCCAGCAGCAGAGACAGCTACGAGCAGTACTTC
J: TRBJ1-1; size: few; V: TRBV10-3; length: 15; D: TRBD1; CDR3: CAIKLDRVLSTEAFF; DNA: TGTGCCATCAAACTCGACAGGGTTTTATCGACTGAAGCTTTCTTT
J: TRBJ1-5; size: few; V: TRBV20-1; length: 13; D: -; CDR3: CSAKTGTDQPQHF; DNA: TGCAGTGCTAAGACGGGCACCGATCAGCCCCAGCATTTT
J: TRBJ2-1; size: few; V: TRBV12-3/TRBV12-4; length: 15; D: TRBD1; CDR3: CASSKDRVSYNEQFF; DNA: TGTGCCAGCAGCAAGGACAGGGTCTCCTACAATGAGCAGTTCTTC
J: TRBJ1-5; size: few; V: TRBV20-1; length: 15; D: TRBD1; CDR3: CSARGVGAGGTPQHF; DNA: TGCAGTGCTAGAGGGGTTGGGGCAGGGGGCACGCCCCAGCATTTT
J: TRBJ2-7; size: few; V: TRBV27; length: 14; D: TRBD1; CDR3: CASSIRDSGYEQYF; DNA: TGTGCCAGCAGTATCCGGGACAGCGGCTACGAGCAGTACTTC
J: TRBJ1-2; size: many; V: TRBV6-4; length: 13; D: -; CDR3: CASSDGGAYGYTF; DNA: TGTGCCAGCAGTGACGGGGGGGCTTATGGCTACACCTTC
J: TRBJ1-5; size: -; V: TRBV6-5; length: 12; D: -; CDR3: CASKTGYQPQHF; DNA: TGTGCCAGCAAAACAGGGTACCAGCCCCAGCATTTT
J: TRBJ1-6; size: many; V: TRBV15; length: 14; D: -; CDR3: CATSRDRATPNFHF; DNA: TGTGCCACCAGCAGAGATCGAGCGACTCCGAATTTCCACTTT
J: TRBJ1-5; size: many; V: TRBV19; length: 16; D: -; CDR3: CASKRSGRRSNQPQHF; DNA: TGTGCCAGTAAACGGTCGGGTCGGCGGAGCAATCAGCCCCAGCATTTT
J: TRBJ2-1; size: few; V: TRBV18; length: 15; D: -; CDR3: CASSPDSYSYNEQFF; DNA: TGTGCCAGCTCACCAGACTCCTACTCCTACAATGAGCAGTTCTTC
J: TRBJ1-1; size: few; V: TRBV4-1; length: 14; D: -; CDR3: CASSQDAPNTEAFF; DNA: TGCGCCAGCAGCCAAGATGCTCCGAACACTGAAGCTTTCTTT
J: TRBJ2-6; size: few; V: TRBV29-1; length: 15; D: -; CDR3: CSVGMGGPGANVLTF; DNA: TGCAGCGTTGGAATGGGGGGCCCTGGGGCCAACGTCCTGACTTTC
J: TRBJ2-5; size: -; V: TRBV7-9; length: 17; D: TRBD2; CDR3: CASSPWLAGGRQETQYF; DNA: TGTGCCAGCAGCCCCTGGCTAGCGGGGGGACGACAAGAGACCCAGTACTTC
J: TRBJ1-1; size: few; V: TRBV12-3/TRBV12-4; length: 11; D: -; CDR3: CASSSRTEAFF; DNA: TGTGCCAGCAGTTCGCGGACTGAAGCTTTCTTT
J: TRBJ1-4; size: many; V: TRBV12-3/TRBV12-4; length: 13; D: -; CDR3: CASAKLEGEKLFF; DNA: TGTGCCAGCGCTAAGTTGGAAGGAGAAAAACTGTTTTTT
J: TRBJ2-7; size: -; V: TRBV18; length: 15; D: TRBD1; CDR3: CASSRTGNTHYEQYF; DNA: TGTGCCAGCTCACGGACAGGGAACACCCACTACGAGCAGTACTTC